The 24 T cell receptor beta chains in this list originate from one sample, sequenced in a study of cytomegalovirus exposure and HLA in healthy donors. Primers for the PCR totalled 60 Vbeta and 13 Jbeta. Generated by immunoSEQ multiplex PCR, the TCRdb table keeps only in-frame clones and is missing some. Among 140,000 to 150,000 clones listed, 75% were seen once. The sequenced sample consisted of PBMCs. The receptors here all came from a young man in good health and CMV-seronegative.

V gene TRBV7-8 combines with J gene TRBJ1-1, with a possible D match to TRBD1 (5 bases). The CDR3 extends over 15 amino acids. V was shortened by 2 bases and J by 1 base, with 11 bases between the two germline ends. Germline V gives CDR1 SGHVS, CDR2 FQNEAQ. The CDR3 DNA is TGTGCCAGCAGCTTACAGGGAAGGGGGAACACTGAAGCTTTCTTT. This encodes CASSLQGRGNTEAFF.

Remarks on this clone: This sample includes further DNA sequences coding for the same CDR3. The chain has TRBV11-1 and TRBJ2-7; perhaps TRBD1 as D (6 bases). The V and J ends lost 3 bases and 4 bases respectively, with 7 bases between them. Germline CDR1 SGHAT, CDR2 FQDESV (reference sequence). The CDR3 totals 12 residues. CDR3 DNA sequence: TGTGCCAGCAGCTTTCAGGGGTACGAGCAGTACTTC. Its protein is CASSFQGYEQYF.

This clone was seen just once. Other DNA sequences within the sample encode an identical CDR3. The chain carries TRBV2 and TRBJ2-5, with no clear D. Germline CDR1 reads SNHLY; CDR2 reads FYNNEI. Trimming stripped 7 bases from V and 4 bases from J, with 7 bases between. The CDR3 runs to 11 residues. Written as DNA, the CDR3 is TGTGCCAGCACGTCGGGAGAGACCCAGTACTTC. It translates to CASTSGETQYF.

The chain carries TRBV5-4 and TRBJ2-2; TRBD1 matches at 9 bases. The CDR3 runs 19 residues. J was trimmed by 3 bases and V by 4 bases; bases with no gene match: 16. Germline-derived CDR1 and CDR2 are SGHNT and YYREEE (reference sequence). DNA of the CDR3: TGTGCCAGCAGCATAGGACAGGGGACGATGGGTTTCTACACCGGGGAGCTGTTTTTT. Amino acid sequence: CASSIGQGTMGFYTGELFF.

V is TRBV5-1 and J is TRBJ2-2; tentatively, D is TRBD1 (6 bases). The germline CDR1 and CDR2 sequences are SGHRS and YFSETQ. CDR3 size: 15 residues. V gave up 1 base and J gave up 1 base, with 8 bases separating them. The CDR3 loop is CASSLTGKNTGELFF. Written as DNA, the CDR3 is TGCGCCAGCAGCTTGACAGGGAAGAACACCGGGGAGCTGTTTTTT.

This chain connects TRBV14 to TRBJ2-7; possible D gene TRBD1, 6 bases. The CDR3 is made up of 13 amino acids. V was cut by 3 bases and J by 4 bases, with 10 bases left in between. Looked up from germline, CDR1 is SGHDN and CDR2 is FVKESK. The CDR3 here is CASSQDRKYEQYF. The CDR3 DNA reads TGTGCCAGCAGCCAGGACAGAAAATACGAGCAGTACTTC. The variable domain in full, with the rest retrieved from reference TRBV14 and TRBJ2-7, is EAGVTQFPSHSVIEKGQTVTLRCDPISGHDNLYWYRRVMGKEIKFLLHFVKESKQDESGMPNNRFLAERTGGTYSTLKVQPAELEDSGVYFCASSQDRKYEQYFGPGTRLTVT.

The V and J genes are TRBV4-2 and TRBJ2-4; 7 bases map to TRBD2. V shed 0 bases and J 7 bases; nucleotides not matched to a gene: 3. The germline V gene encodes CDR1 LGHNA and CDR2 YNFKEQ. This CDR3 is built from 14 residues. DNA for the CDR3: TGTGCCAGCAGCCAAGATCAGGGAGGGAACATTCAGTACTTC. It encodes CASSQDQGGNIQYF.

This clone showed up just a few times. The CDR3 spells CASLPYGGRDYGYTF. The CDR3 DNA follows: TGTGCCAGCCTCCCCTACGGGGGGCGAGACTATGGCTACACCTTC. This chain links TRBV6-1 with TRBJ1-2; TRBD1 might be the D (6 bases). Germline V gene sequence: CDR1 MNHNS, CDR2 SASEGT. The CDR3 runs 15 residues. With 8 bases removed from V and 3 bases from J, the gap between germline ends came to 19 bases.

This chain uses TRBV2 with TRBJ1-6; D is unclear. CDR1 SNHLY and CDR2 FYNNEI come from the germline V gene. There are 11 residues in the CDR3. V shed 3 bases and J shed 11 bases, with 5 bases lying between them. The CDR3 here is CASSEATPLHF. DNA for the CDR3: TGTGCCAGCAGTGAGGCAACACCCCTCCACTTT.

This sequence joins TRBV28 and TRBJ2-7, with 11 bases that match TRBD2. CDR1 and CDR2 (germline): MDHEN, SYDVKM. CDR3 length: 15 residues. The V segment lost 6 bases and the J segment 2 bases; nucleotides outside the gene matches: 6. The CDR3 reads CASRSGLAATYEQYF. CDR3 nucleotides: TGTGCCAGCAGATCGGGACTAGCGGCTACCTACGAGCAGTACTTC. The whole variable domain, remainder taken from reference TRBV28 and TRBJ2-7, is DVKVTQSSRYLVKRTGEKVFLECVQDMDHENMFWYRQDPGLGLRLIYFSYDVKMKEKGDIPEGYSVSREKKERFSLILESASTNQTSMYLCASRSGLAATYEQYFGPGTRLTVT.

This clone was seen more than once but under ten times. The rearrangement uses TRBV19 and TRBJ2-5, with 10 bases fitting TRBD2. Germline loops: CDR1 LNHDA, CDR2 SQIVND (reference sequence). With V trimmed by 5 bases and J by 1 base, 7 bases remained unmatched. CDR3 length: 16 residues. The CDR3 nucleotides are TGTGCCAGTAGTGTCGATAGCGGGGGGAGCCAAGAGACCCAGTACTTC. Amino acid sequence: CASSVDSGGSQETQYF.

The chain recombines TRBV7-2 with TRBJ1-2; D is unresolved. V was pared by 0 bases and J by 0 bases, with 2 bases between. The CDR3 is 13 residues long. CDR1 is SGHTA, CDR2 FQGNSA, per germline. CDR3: CASSLATNYGYTF. The CDR3 nucleotides read TGTGCCAGCAGCTTAGCCACTAACTATGGCTACACCTTC.

This chain joins TRBV28 and TRBJ2-1, with 8 nucleotides matching TRBD2. Per the germline V gene, CDR1 is MDHEN and CDR2 is SYDVKM. With V trimmed by 4 bases and J by 10 bases, 15 bases remained unmatched. The CDR3 extends over 16 amino acids. The CDR3 nucleotides are TGTGCCAGCAGTTCCCGCGGGACTAGGGGGAACTTAGAGCAGTTCTTC. This codes for CASSSRGTRGNLEQFF.

This clone was observed a few times. The sample carries other DNA sequences with the same CDR3. V gene TRBV5-8 combines with J gene TRBJ2-3; 9 bases align to TRBD1. The length of the CDR3 is 14 residues. The V gene end was trimmed by 2 bases and the J gene end by 4 bases; junction bases not matched to a gene: 2. The germline CDR1 and CDR2 sequences are SGHTS and YDEGEE. The CDR3 DNA follows: TGTGCCAGCAGCTTACGACAGGGGGCAGATACGCAGTATTTT. Protein sequence: CASSLRQGADTQYF.

The gene calls are TRBV6-6 and TRBJ1-2; 7 bases fit TRBD1. The CDR3 length is 12 residues. Looked up from germline, CDR1 is MNHNY and CDR2 is SVGAGI (reference sequence). V was pared by 8 bases and J by 8 bases, with 8 bases of the junction left unmatched. Here the CDR3 reads CASLLTGAGYTF. The CDR3 region has the DNA TGTGCCAGCCTCCTAACAGGGGCCGGCTACACCTTC.

The V call is TRBV7-9, the J call TRBJ2-7; D is ambiguous. Germline values: CDR1 SEHNR, CDR2 FQNEAQ (reference sequence). The ends were cut back, 3 bases at V and 0 bases at J, with 6 bases in the middle. CDR3 length: 13 residues. CDR3 sequence reads: CASSFVLSYEQYF. CDR3 coding DNA: TGTGCCAGCAGCTTCGTCCTCTCCTACGAGCAGTACTTC.

The chain carries TRBV10-3 and TRBJ1-5, with 9 bases that match TRBD1. The CDR3 runs to 13 residues. The J segment lost 5 bases and the V segment lost 11 bases, leaving 7 bases of the junction unmatched. Germline V gene lookup returns CDR1 ENHRY and CDR2 SYGVKD. CDR3 region: CAARQGEDQPQHF. The CDR3 region has the DNA TGTGCCGCAAGACAGGGGGAAGATCAGCCCCAGCATTTT.

The chain couples TRBV5-1 to TRBJ2-1, with 8 bases fitting TRBD1. The V and J ends lost 5 bases and 0 bases, in that order; junction bases with no gene match: 4. The V gene's germline CDR1 is SGHRS and CDR2 YFSETQ. The CDR3 is made up of 15 amino acids. CDR3 residues: CASRAGGSSYNEQFF. The CDR3 nucleotides are TGCGCCAGCAGGGCAGGGGGCAGCTCCTACAATGAGCAGTTCTTC.

The chain carries TRBV27 and TRBJ1-5; TRBD1 matches 7 bases. Germline loops: CDR1 MNHEY, CDR2 SMNVEV (reference sequence). There are 16 residues in the CDR3. V lost 1 base and J lost 1; bases outside the gene matches: 4. CDR3 loop: CASSLLYRGSNQPQHF. CDR3 nucleotide sequence: TGTGCCAGCAGTTTATTATACAGGGGAAGCAATCAGCCCCAGCATTTT.

This clone was seen once. This rearrangement joins TRBV2 to TRBJ1-4; D is possibly TRBD1 (6 bases). The CDR3 covers 13 residues. V gave up 4 bases and J gave up 8 bases, with 11 bases separating them. Germline V CDR1 and CDR2: SNHLY, FYNNEI. This CDR3 is CASSAGVVEKLFF. The CDR3 DNA reads as TGTGCCAGCAGTGCAGGGGTTGTGGAAAAACTGTTTTTT.

This clone was recorded a few times. The J gene is TRBJ1-2, the V gene TRBV11-2; D not certain. The CDR3 runs to 13 residues. Per the germline V gene, CDR1 is SGHAT and CDR2 is FQNNGV. Deletions cut 0 bases from V and 4 bases from J, with 6 bases between. In DNA, the CDR3 is TGTGCCAGCAGCTTAGACAACGGCTATGGCTACACCTTC. Protein: CASSLDNGYGYTF.

The V and J genes are TRBV7-2 and TRBJ2-5; the D gene is possibly TRBD1 (8 bases). Trimming cost V 3 bases and J 4 bases, with 18 bases left between them. Germline V lookup: CDR1 SGHTA, CDR2 FQGNSA. The CDR3 has 16 amino acids. Written as DNA, the CDR3 is TGTGCCAGCAGCTTCGCCCAGACAGGGGAGGGAGAGACCCAGTACTTC. Protein sequence: CASSFAQTGEGETQYF.

This clone has only one observation. The chain is built from TRBV27 and TRBJ2-5; maybe TRBD2 (5 bases). This CDR3 has 14 residues. Trimming pared 5 bases from V and 5 bases from J, leaving 15 bases between. Germline CDR1 MNHEY, CDR2 SMNVEV (reference sequence). CDR3 sequence: CASSGGTLSETQYF. The CDR3 nucleotides read TGTGCCAGCAGTGGAGGCACCCTCTCCGAGACCCAGTACTTC.

This chain connects TRBV7-9 to TRBJ1-5, with 7 nucleotides matching TRBD1. The J segment lost 3 bases and the V segment lost 3 bases, leaving 2 bases of the junction unmatched. This CDR3 is built from 14 residues. CDR1 and CDR2 (germline): SEHNR, FQNEAQ (reference sequence). CDR3 in DNA: TGTGCCAGCAGCTTGACAGGGAACAATCAGCCCCAGCATTTT. Its translation is CASSLTGNNQPQHF.